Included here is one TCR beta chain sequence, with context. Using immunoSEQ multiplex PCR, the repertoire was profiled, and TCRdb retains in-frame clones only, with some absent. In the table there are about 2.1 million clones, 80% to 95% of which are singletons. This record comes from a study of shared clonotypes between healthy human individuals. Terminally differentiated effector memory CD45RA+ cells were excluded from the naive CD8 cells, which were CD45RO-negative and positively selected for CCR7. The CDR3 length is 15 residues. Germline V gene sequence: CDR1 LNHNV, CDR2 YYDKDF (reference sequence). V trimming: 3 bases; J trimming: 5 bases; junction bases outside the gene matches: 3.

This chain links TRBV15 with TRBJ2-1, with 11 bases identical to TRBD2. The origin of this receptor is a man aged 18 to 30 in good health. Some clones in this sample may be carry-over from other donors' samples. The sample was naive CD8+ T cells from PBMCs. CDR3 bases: TGTGCCACCAGCAGGACTAGCGGGACCGACAATGAGCAGTTCTTC. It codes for CATSRTSGTDNEQFF.